This T cell receptor (beta chain) was identified during a study of T cell responses to AZD1222 COVID-19 vaccine. Study-wide findings and caveats: Increases in Spike-specific TCR breadth and depth were seen after two AZD1222 doses. Baseline seropositivity characterized only a handful of AZD1222 recipients. A mostly white British donor set with more females was recruited, and clonal diversity was possibly underestimated.

With V trimmed by 2 bases and J by 5 bases, 8 bases remained unmatched. Germline loops: CDR1 SGHTA, CDR2 FQGNSA. The CDR3 loop spans 15 amino acids. Regarding this clone: Antigen unknown.

Clones were read by immunoSEQ multiplex PCR, and TCRdb kept only the in-frame ones, dropping some. Here the sample spans about 170,000 clones, approximately 90% being singletons. The TCR sequence derives from an adult who received the AZD1222 COVID-19 vaccine. This chain links TRBV7-2 with TRBJ1-2; 7 nucleotides align to TRBD1. The input for sequencing was peripheral blood, taken 28 days after the second AZD1222 dose. As DNA, the CDR3 is TGTGCCAGCAGCTTATTCGGGACAGACTTATATGGCTACACCTTC. Amino acids: CASSLFGTDLYGYTF.